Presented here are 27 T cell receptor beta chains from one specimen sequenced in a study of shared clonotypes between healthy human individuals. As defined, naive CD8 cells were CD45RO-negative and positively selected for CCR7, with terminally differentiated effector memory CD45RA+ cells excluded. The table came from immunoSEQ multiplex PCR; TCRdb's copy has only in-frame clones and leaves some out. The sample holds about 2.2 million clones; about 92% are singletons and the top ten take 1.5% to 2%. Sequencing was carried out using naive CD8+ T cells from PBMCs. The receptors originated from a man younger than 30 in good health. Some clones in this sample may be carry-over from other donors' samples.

CDR3 residues: CASSLWASGVGNEQFF. In DNA, the CDR3 is TGTGCCAGCAGCTTGTGGGCTAGCGGGGTGGGAAATGAGCAGTTCTTC. The chain combines TRBV5-4 with TRBJ2-1, with 9 positions matching TRBD2. After removal of 1 base from V and 7 bases from J, the junction contained 9 bases not matched to a gene. Germline V CDR1 and CDR2: SGHNT, YYREEE (reference sequence). The CDR3 runs 16 residues.

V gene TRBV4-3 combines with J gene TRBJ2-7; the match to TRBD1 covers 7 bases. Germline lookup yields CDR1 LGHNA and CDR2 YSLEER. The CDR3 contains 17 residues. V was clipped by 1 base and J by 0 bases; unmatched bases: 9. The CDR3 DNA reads TGCGCCAGCAGCCAAGGACTTGACAGGGCGAGCTCCTACGAGCAGTACTTC. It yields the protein CASSQGLDRASSYEQYF.

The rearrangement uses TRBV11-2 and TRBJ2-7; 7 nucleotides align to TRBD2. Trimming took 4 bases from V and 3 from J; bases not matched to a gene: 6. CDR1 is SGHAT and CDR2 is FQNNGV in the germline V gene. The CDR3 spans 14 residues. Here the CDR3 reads CASSSYGLVYEQYF. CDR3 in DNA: TGTGCCAGCAGCTCCTACGGACTAGTCTACGAGCAGTACTTC.

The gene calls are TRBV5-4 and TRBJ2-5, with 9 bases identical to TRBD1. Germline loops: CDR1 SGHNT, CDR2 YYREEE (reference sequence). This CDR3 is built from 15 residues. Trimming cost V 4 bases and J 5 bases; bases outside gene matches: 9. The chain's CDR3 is CASSPRDRVEETQYF. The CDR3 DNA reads TGTGCCAGCAGCCCCCGGGACAGGGTAGAGGAGACCCAGTACTTC. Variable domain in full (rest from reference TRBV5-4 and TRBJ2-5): ETGVTQSPTHLIKTRGQQVTLRCSSQSGHNTVSWYQQALGQGPQFIFQYYREEENGRGNFPPRFSGLQFPNYSSELNVNALELDDSALYLCASSPRDRVEETQYFGPGTRLLVL.

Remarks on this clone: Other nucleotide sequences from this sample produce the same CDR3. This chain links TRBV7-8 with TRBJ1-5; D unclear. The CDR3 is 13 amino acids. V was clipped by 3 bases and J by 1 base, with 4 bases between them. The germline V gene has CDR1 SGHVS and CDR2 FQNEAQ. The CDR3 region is CASSFNSNQPQHF. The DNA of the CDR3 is TGTGCCAGCAGCTTTAACAGCAATCAGCCCCAGCATTTT.

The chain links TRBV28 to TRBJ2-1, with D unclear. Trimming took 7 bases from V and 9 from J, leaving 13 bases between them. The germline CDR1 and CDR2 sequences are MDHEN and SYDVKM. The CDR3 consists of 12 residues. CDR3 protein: CASTPDGSEQFF. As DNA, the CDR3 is TGTGCCAGCACCCCCGACGGGTCTGAGCAGTTCTTC.

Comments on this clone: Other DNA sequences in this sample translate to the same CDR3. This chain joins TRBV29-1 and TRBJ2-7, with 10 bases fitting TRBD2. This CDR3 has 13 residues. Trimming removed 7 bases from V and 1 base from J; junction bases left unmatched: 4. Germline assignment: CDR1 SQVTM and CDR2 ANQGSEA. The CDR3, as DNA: TGCAGCGCCTTAGCGGGAGGATCCTACGAGCAGTACTTC. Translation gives CSALAGGSYEQYF.

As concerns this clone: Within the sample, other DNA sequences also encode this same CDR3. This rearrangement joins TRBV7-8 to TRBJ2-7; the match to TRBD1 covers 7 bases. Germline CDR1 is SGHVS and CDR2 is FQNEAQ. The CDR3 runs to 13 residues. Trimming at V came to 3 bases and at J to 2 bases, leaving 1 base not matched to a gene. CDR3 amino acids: CASSFTGAYEQYF. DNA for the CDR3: TGTGCCAGCAGCTTTACAGGGGCCTACGAGCAGTACTTC.

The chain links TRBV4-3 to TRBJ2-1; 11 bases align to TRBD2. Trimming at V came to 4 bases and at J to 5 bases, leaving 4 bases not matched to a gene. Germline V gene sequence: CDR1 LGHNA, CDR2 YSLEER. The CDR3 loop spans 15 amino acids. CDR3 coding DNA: TGCGCCAGCAGCCCGGGGACTAGCGGAGACAATGAGCAGTTCTTC. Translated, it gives CASSPGTSGDNEQFF.

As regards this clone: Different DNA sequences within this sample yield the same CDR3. The CDR3 sequence is CASSTRTGAGNTIYF. CDR3 nucleotides: TGTGCCAGCAGCACGAGGACAGGGGCTGGAAACACCATATATTTT. This chain uses TRBV7-9 with TRBJ1-3; 9 positions agree with TRBD1. Germline CDR1 and CDR2: SEHNR and FQNEAQ (reference sequence). With 5 bases clipped from V and 2 bases from J, the junction kept 4 bases outside the gene matches. The CDR3 contains 15 residues.

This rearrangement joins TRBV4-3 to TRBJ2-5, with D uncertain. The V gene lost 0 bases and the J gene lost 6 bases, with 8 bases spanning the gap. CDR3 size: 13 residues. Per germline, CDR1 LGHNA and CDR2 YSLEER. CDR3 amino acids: CASSQDIAKTQYF. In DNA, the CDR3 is TGCGCCAGCAGCCAAGATATAGCAAAGACCCAGTACTTC.

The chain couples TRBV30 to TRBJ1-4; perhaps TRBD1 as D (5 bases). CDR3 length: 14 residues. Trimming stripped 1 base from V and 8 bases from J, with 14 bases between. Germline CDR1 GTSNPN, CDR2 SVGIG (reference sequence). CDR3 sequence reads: CAWSEGAGPEKLFF. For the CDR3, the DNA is TGTGCCTGGAGTGAAGGGGCAGGGCCAGAAAAACTGTTTTTT.

For the CDR3, the DNA is TGTGCCAGCAGCCCGGAGGTAGGGACGGCCTTTACGAACGAGCAGTACTTC. This codes for CASSPEVGTAFTNEQYF. The J gene is TRBJ2-7, the V gene TRBV11-2; perhaps D is TRBD1 or TRBD2 (5 bases each). This CDR3 is 17 amino acids long. CDR1 and CDR2 from the germline V gene are SGHAT and FQNNGV. Trimming took off 5 bases at V and 5 bases at J, with 25 bases between the two ends.

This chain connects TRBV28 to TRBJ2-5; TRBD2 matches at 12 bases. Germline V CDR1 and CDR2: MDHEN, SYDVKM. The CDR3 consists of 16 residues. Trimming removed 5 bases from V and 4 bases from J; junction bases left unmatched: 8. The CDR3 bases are TGTGCCAGCAGTCTACCTAGCGGGAGGGCCGGAGAGACCCAGTACTTC. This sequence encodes CASSLPSGRAGETQYF.

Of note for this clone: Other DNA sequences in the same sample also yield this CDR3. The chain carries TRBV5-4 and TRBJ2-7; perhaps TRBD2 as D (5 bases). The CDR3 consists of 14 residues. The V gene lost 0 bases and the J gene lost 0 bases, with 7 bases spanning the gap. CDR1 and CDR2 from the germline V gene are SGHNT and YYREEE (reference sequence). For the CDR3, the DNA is TGTGCCAGCAGCTTGGGCCTAGCCTCCTACGAGCAGTACTTC. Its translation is CASSLGLASYEQYF.

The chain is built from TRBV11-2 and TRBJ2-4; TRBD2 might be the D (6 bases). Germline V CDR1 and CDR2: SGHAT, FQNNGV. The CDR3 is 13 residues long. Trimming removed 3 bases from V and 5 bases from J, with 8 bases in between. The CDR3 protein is CASSFWGENIQYF. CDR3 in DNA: TGTGCCAGCAGCTTCTGGGGGGAAAACATTCAGTACTTC.

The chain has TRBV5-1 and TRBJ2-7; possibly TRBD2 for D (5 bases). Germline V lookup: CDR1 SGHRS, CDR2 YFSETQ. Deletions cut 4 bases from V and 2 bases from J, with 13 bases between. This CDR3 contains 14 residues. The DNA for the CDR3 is TGCGCCAGCAGCGGGAGACCCGAAACCTACGAGCAGTACTTC. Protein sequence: CASSGRPETYEQYF.

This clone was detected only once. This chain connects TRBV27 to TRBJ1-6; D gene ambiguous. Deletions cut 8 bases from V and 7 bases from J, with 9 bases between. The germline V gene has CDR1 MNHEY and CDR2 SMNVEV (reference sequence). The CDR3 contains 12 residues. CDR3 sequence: CASGVGNSPLHF. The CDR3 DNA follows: TGTGCCAGCGGGGTGGGGAATTCACCCCTCCACTTT.

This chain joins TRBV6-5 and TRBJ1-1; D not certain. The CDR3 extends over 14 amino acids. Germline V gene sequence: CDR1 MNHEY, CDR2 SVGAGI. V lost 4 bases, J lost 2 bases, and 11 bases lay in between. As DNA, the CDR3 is TGTGCCAGCAGTTTCTTAGAGGGAAACACTGAAGCTTTCTTT. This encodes CASSFLEGNTEAFF.

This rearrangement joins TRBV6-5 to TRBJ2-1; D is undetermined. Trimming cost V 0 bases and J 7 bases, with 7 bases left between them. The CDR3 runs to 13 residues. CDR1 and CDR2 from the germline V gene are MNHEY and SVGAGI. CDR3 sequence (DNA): TGTGCCAGCAGTTACTCGGCCCAGAATGAGCAGTTCTTC. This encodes CASSYSAQNEQFF.

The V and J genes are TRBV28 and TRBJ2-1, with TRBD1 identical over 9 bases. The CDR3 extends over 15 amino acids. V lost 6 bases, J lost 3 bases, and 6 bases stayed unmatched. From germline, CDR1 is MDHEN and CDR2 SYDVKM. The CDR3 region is CASSLQGQGYNEQFF. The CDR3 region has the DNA TGTGCCAGCAGCCTACAGGGACAGGGCTACAATGAGCAGTTCTTC. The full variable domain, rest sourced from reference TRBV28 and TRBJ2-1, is DVKVTQSSRYLVKRTGEKVFLECVQDMDHENMFWYRQDPGLGLRLIYFSYDVKMKEKGDIPEGYSVSREKKERFSLILESASTNQTSMYLCASSLQGQGYNEQFFGPGTRLTVL.

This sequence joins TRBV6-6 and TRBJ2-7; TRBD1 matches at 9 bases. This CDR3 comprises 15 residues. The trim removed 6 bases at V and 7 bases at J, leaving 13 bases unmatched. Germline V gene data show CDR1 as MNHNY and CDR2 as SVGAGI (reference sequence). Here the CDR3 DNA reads TGTGCCAGCAGGGTGGAAAACAGGGGGCGCAGGGAGCAGTACTTC. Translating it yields CASRVENRGRREQYF.

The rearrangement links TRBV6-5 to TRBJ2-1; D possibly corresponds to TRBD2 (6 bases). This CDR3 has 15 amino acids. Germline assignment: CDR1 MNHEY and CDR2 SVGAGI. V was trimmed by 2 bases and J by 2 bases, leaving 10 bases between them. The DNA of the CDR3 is TGTGCCAGCAGTTACGTGGCTAGCGCCTACAATGAGCAGTTCTTC. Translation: CASSYVASAYNEQFF.

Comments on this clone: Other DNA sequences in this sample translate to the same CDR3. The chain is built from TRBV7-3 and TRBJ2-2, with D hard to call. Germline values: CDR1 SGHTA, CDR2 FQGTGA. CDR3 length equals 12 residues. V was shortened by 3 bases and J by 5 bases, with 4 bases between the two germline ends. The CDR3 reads CASSFVTGELFF. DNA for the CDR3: TGTGCCAGCAGCTTCGTTACCGGGGAGCTGTTTTTT.

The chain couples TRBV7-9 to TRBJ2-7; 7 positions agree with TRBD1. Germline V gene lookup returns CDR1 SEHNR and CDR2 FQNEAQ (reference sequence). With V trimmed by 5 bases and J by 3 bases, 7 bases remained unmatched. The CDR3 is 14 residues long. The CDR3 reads CASSPGTDFYEQYF. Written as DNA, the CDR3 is TGTGCCAGCAGCCCCGGGACAGACTTCTACGAGCAGTACTTC. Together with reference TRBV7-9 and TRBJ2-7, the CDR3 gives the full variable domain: DTGVSQNPRHKITKRGQNVTFRCDPISEHNRLYWYRQTLGQGPEFLTYFQNEAQLEKSRLLSDRFSAERPKGSFSTLEIQRTEQGDSAMYLCASSPGTDFYEQYFGPGTRLTVT.

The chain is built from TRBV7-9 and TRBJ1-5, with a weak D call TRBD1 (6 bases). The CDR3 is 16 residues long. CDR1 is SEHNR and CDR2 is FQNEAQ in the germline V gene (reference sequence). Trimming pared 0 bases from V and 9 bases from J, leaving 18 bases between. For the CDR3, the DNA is TGTGCCAGCAGCTTAGCGTCGGGACACCTCGGAGGGCCCCAGCATTTT. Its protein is CASSLASGHLGGPQHF.

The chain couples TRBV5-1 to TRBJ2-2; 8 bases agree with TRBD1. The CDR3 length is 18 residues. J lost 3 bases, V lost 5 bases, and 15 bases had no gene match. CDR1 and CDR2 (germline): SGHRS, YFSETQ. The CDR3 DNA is TGCGCCAGCAGTTTTTGGGACGGGGACAGGCTAGACACCGGGGAGCTGTTTTTT. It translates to CASSFWDGDRLDTGELFF.